Following are 14 T cell receptor beta chains from one sample sequenced in a study of cytomegalovirus exposure and HLA in healthy donors. The PCR used 60 Vbeta and 13 Jbeta primers. The protocol was immunoSEQ multiplex PCR, while the TCRdb copy is restricted to in-frame clones and leaves out a portion. This table holds 150,000 to 200,000 clones, 75% to 85% found once. Sequencing input: PBMCs. The receptors shown here come from a woman between 45 and 60 years old in good health and CMV-seropositive.

This chain links TRBV19 with TRBJ2-7; D might be TRBD2 (5 bases). The V gene lost 6 bases and the J gene lost 4 bases, with 13 bases spanning the gap. The CDR3 has 13 amino acids. The germline V gene has CDR1 LNHDA and CDR2 SQIVND (reference sequence). The CDR3 nucleotides read TGTGCCAGTAGCCCGGGGATACCTTACGAGCAGTACTTC. Its protein is CASSPGIPYEQYF.

The CDR3 loop is CASSSRSYGYTF. The CDR3 DNA reads TGTGCCAGCAGCTCTAGGTCATATGGCTACACCTTC. The chain is built from TRBV7-3 and TRBJ1-2, with D uncertain. Per the germline V gene, CDR1 is SGHTA and CDR2 is FQGTGA. The CDR3 totals 12 residues. The V gene lost 4 bases and the J gene lost 5 bases, with 8 bases spanning the gap.

The chain employs TRBV6-6 and TRBJ1-4, with TRBD1 matching over 11 bases. CDR1 and CDR2 (germline): MNHNY, SVGAGI (reference sequence). J gave up 8 bases and V 2 bases, and 7 bases lay outside the gene matches. The CDR3 extends over 16 amino acids. In nucleotides, the CDR3 is TGTGCCAGCAGTTACGGGGGGACAGGGGGGAGGGAAAAACTGTTTTTT. Protein product: CASSYGGTGGREKLFF.

This chain joins TRBV5-1 and TRBJ1-5; D might be TRBD1 (5 bases). From germline, CDR1 is SGHRS and CDR2 YFSETQ. Trimming removed 2 bases at V and 7 bases at J, with 10 bases between. The CDR3 spans 13 residues. The DNA for the CDR3 is TGCGCCAGCAGCTTAGAAGGGGAACAGCCCCAGCATTTT. Amino acid sequence: CASSLEGEQPQHF.

The chain employs TRBV2 and TRBJ2-1; D is possibly TRBD1 (6 bases). Germline CDR1 and CDR2: SNHLY and FYNNEI. V was pared by 2 bases and J by 2 bases, with 7 bases between. The CDR3 totals 14 residues. This CDR3 is CASSETGTYNEQFF. CDR3 DNA sequence: TGTGCCAGCAGTGAAACAGGGACCTACAATGAGCAGTTCTTC.

This clone appeared a single time. This rearrangement joins TRBV7-9 to TRBJ1-5; 10 nucleotides match TRBD1. The CDR3 consists of 14 residues. After removal of 3 bases from V and 7 bases from J, the junction contained 3 bases not matched to a gene. Germline CDR1 is SEHNR and CDR2 is FQNEAQ (reference sequence). The CDR3 nucleotides are TGTGCCAGCAGCTTTGGACAGGGGGGACAGCCCCAGCATTTT. Protein: CASSFGQGGQPQHF.

The V call is TRBV4-1, the J call TRBJ2-7; 8 bases map to TRBD1. This CDR3 is 14 amino acids long. Trimming at V came to 4 bases and at J to 5 bases, leaving 7 bases not matched to a gene. Germline lookup yields CDR1 MGHRA and CDR2 YSYEKL. CDR3 loop: CASSLGQGWNEQYF. DNA of the CDR3: TGCGCCAGCAGCCTTGGACAGGGCTGGAACGAGCAGTACTTC.

The chain uses TRBV5-8 and TRBJ2-7; D is undetermined. CDR3 length equals 13 residues. The germline V gene encodes CDR1 SGHTS and CDR2 YDEGEE. The V end was cut by 0 bases, the J end by 2 bases, with 6 bases between. The CDR3 DNA reads TGTGCCAGCAGCTTGGCGAGAGCCTACGAGCAGTACTTC. It codes for CASSLARAYEQYF.

About this clone: Within the sample, other DNA sequences also encode this same CDR3. The CDR3 nucleotides read TGCGCCAGCAGTCAATCGAGGACAGGGGTAGGTGGCTACACCTTC. Its translation is CASSQSRTGVGGYTF. The J gene is TRBJ1-2, the V gene TRBV23-1; 9 positions agree with TRBD1. TRBV23-1 is flagged as an ORF with uncertain function. The CDR3 totals 15 residues. The V gene end was trimmed by 0 bases and the J gene end by 7 bases; junction bases not matched to a gene: 6.

The DNA of the CDR3 is TGTGCCATCAGTGAGTCCGGGGATACGCAGTATTTT. Encoded protein: CAISESGDTQYF. This sequence joins TRBV10-3 and TRBJ2-3; D not certain. This CDR3 contains 12 residues. Trimming pared 0 bases from V and 6 bases from J, leaving 4 bases between. Looked up from germline, CDR1 is ENHRY and CDR2 is SYGVKD.

The chain carries TRBV4-1 and TRBJ2-3, with 11 bases matching TRBD2. Germline lookup yields CDR1 MGHRA and CDR2 YSYEKL. Trimming cost V 6 bases and J 3 bases; bases outside gene matches: 5. The CDR3 consists of 15 residues. CDR3 nucleotide sequence: TGCGCCAGCAGAGCTACTAGCGGGGGTACAGATACGCAGTATTTT. This sequence encodes CASRATSGGTDTQYF.

The chain joins TRBV15 to TRBJ2-5; weak D call: TRBD1 (5 bases). This CDR3 is built from 15 residues. From germline, CDR1 is LNHNV and CDR2 YYDKDF (reference sequence). V dropped 1 base and J dropped 8 bases, with 17 bases sitting between them. CDR3 amino acids: CATSRAGSDLGTQYF. The CDR3 region has the DNA TGTGCCACCAGCAGAGCAGGGTCGGATCTTGGTACCCAGTACTTC.

This clone was counted between two and nine times. This chain links TRBV28 with TRBJ1-6; D not certain. Trimming stripped 7 bases from V and 9 bases from J, with 13 bases between. This CDR3 contains 13 residues. Looked up from germline, CDR1 is MDHEN and CDR2 is SYDVKM. Here the CDR3 reads CASTPHPLSPLHF. For the CDR3, the DNA is TGTGCCAGCACCCCACACCCCCTTTCACCCCTCCACTTT.

The count of this clone is one. V usage is TRBV27 and J usage is TRBJ1-1, with a tentative D call TRBD1 (5 bases). CDR1 MNHEY and CDR2 SMNVEV come from the germline V gene (reference sequence). The CDR3 totals 14 residues. Trimming pared 2 bases from V and 1 base from J, leaving 8 bases between. CDR3: CASSLGGANTEAFF. The CDR3 DNA follows: TGTGCCAGCAGTTTAGGAGGGGCGAACACTGAAGCTTTCTTT.